This record looks at one T cell receptor beta chain sequence and its context. What this receptor recognizes is not known. No base-level quality is on record; no much larger clone is a single base apart. The sample comes from a study of radiation and T cells in renal cell carcinoma (TCRdb year 2020). Turning to the overall study: In total, 50 to 60 samples underwent TCR beta sequencing: some 26 tumors plus 27 peripheral blood samples. In the 40 to 55 samples combined, some 4,000,000 unique CDR3 nucleotide sequences were found, encoding roughly 2,500,000 unique CDR3 amino acid sequences. The final blood draw took place at 4 weeks after radiation, the same time as nephrectomy.

Reading the label with the study, this specimen's time point is: blood 4 weeks post-SBRT, at nephrectomy. This sample's treatment or condition label indicates: 15 Gy SBRT to primary tumor, nephrectomy 4 weeks later. Samples were obtained from a clinical trial, in which 15 Gy stereotactic body radiation therapy was delivered to primary renal cell carcinomas and nephrectomy was performed 4 weeks later. To track tumor-enriched clonotypes, serial peripheral blood was sampled from radiation-treated patients at baseline and at 2 weeks and 4 weeks after SBRT. Every patient had renal cell carcinoma of clear cell pathology. Genomic DNA for TCR sequencing was prepared using the QIAamp DNA Blood Mini Kit (Qiagen). Samples were included in the analyses only if all quality control checks were passed. From the cysteine up to the phenylalanine, the CDR3 has a length of 14 residues. Left in the record is the CDR3 DNA by itself, 42 bases read in frame from the first base. CDR1 and CDR2 (SNHLY, FYNNEI) derive from the germline V gene. Trimming at the junction amounts to 1 base on V and 8 bases on J, and the germline ends lie 12 bases apart.

TCR beta libraries were generated from genomic DNA with the immunoSEQ kit, following the manufacturer's recommendations. To prepare libraries, a first multiplex PCR with proprietary primers was run, followed by a second PCR that added unique barcodes, and a bead cleanup was done after each round. A positive control reaction and a negative control reaction, both provided in the kit, were run with every batch of samples. The final libraries were assessed on an Agilent 4200 TapeStation D1000 ScreenTape, pooled by volume, and quantified by qPCR. Sequencing was performed on an Illumina NextSeq500 with a MidOutput 150-cycle cartridge, and 156 Read1 and 15 Index1 cycles were run with kit custom primers. The pooled library was loaded at around 1.1 pM with 20% PhiX control spiked in. The study's own analysis went as follows. Vendor-processed data were analyzed in R, with a clonotype defined as all T cells sharing the same CDR3 nucleotide sequence. In the clone abundance analyses, frequencies in each sample were normalized to that sample's 10,000 most abundant clones. Public T cell clones, which averaged fewer than five per sample, were removed prior to analysis. Tumor-enriched clonotypes and baseline blood-enriched clonotypes were defined as those with an abundance difference of at least 32-fold between compartments. A beta-binomial differential abundance model was applied to find clonotypes that expanded or contracted between blood time points. Tumor-blood repertoire similarity was measured with the Baroni-Urbani and Buser coefficient, and group comparisons used two-tailed Wilcoxon tests in R. TCRdb retrieved this table from immuneACCESS and kept in-frame rearrangements only. Not all clones are present; in checked studies, unresolved V genes account for under half, and no reason is known for the remainder. Clonal size and the V and J genes are those of that table, whereas D and trimming came from the DNA. The sample table records over 120,000 clones; 80% to 90% of these occur just once. Less than 20% of the sample is taken by the ten largest.

Paper-wide results and their limitations: No pretreatment tumor biopsies were available, so the baseline intratumoral presence of clonotypes could not be determined. In blood, the top tumor clonotypes increased between baseline and 2 weeks post-radiation and then shrank by 4 weeks, which suggests that tumor-resident clones expanded only transiently. Changes in the blood repertoire were not tracked past 4 weeks after treatment. Effects of radiation dose or scheduling on the TCR repertoire could not be addressed with the single-armed trial design.

The chain is made from TRBV2 and TRBJ2-4; the D gene cannot be named for sure. This receptor was obtained from a woman aged 45-65 years with renal cell carcinoma. Sequenced here: blood, sampled from a patient whose treatment included radiotherapy and nephrectomy. In nucleotide form, the sequence is TGTGCCAGCAGTGAAGAGTTAGGGATTGACATTCAGTACTTC. This gives the protein CASSEELGIDIQYF.